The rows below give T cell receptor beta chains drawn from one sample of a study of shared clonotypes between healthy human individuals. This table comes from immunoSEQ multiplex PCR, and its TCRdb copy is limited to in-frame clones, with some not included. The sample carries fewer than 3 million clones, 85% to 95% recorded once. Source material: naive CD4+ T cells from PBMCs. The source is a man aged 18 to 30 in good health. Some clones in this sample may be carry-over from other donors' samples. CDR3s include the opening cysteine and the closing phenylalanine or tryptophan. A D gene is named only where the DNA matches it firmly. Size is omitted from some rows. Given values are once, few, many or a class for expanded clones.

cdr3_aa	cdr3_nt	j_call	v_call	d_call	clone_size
CASSWDLGKAFF	TGTGCCAGCAGCTGGGACCTCGGGAAGGCTTTCTTT	TRBJ1-1	TRBV7-9	NA	NA
CASSQAGRGLNQPQHF	TGCGCCAGCAGCCAAGCGGGAAGGGGACTCAATCAGCCCCAGCATTTT	TRBJ1-5	TRBV4-1	NA	NA
CASSPGGGQYF	TGTGCCAGCAGCCCAGGCGGGGGCCAGTACTTC	TRBJ2-5	TRBV7-2	TRBD2	NA
CASSYNGQGATNEKLFF	TGCGCCAGCAGCTACAACGGACAGGGGGCAACTAATGAAAAACTGTTTTTT	TRBJ1-4	TRBV4-1	TRBD1	NA
CSVEQNYGYTF	TGCAGCGTTGAACAGAACTATGGCTACACCTTC	TRBJ1-2	TRBV29-1	NA	NA
CASSYLDRVRNTEAFF	TGTGCCAGCAGTTACTTGGACAGGGTAAGGAACACTGAAGCTTTCTTT	TRBJ1-1	TRBV6-5	TRBD1	NA
CATSRDLRNEQFF	TGTGCCACCAGCAGAGATCTTCGCAATGAGCAGTTCTTC	TRBJ2-1	TRBV15	NA	NA
CSVEENRGGGEQYF	TGCAGCGTTGAAGAGAACAGGGGAGGAGGCGAGCAGTACTTC	TRBJ2-7	TRBV29-1	NA	NA
CASSEELAQIYEQYF	TGTGCCAGCTCAGAAGAGCTAGCGCAAATATACGAGCAGTACTTC	TRBJ2-7	TRBV18	NA	NA
CASSKARGPKVFTEAFF	TGTGCCAGCAGCAAAGCCAGGGGGCCCAAGGTTTTCACTGAAGCTTTCTTT	TRBJ1-1	TRBV21-1	NA	NA
CASSVDPDQPQHF	TGTGCCAGCAGCGTAGATCCCGATCAGCCCCAGCATTTT	TRBJ1-5	TRBV9	NA	NA
CASSVSGQGFYNEQFF	TGTGCCAGCAGCGTATCAGGACAGGGGTTCTACAATGAGCAGTTCTTC	TRBJ2-1	TRBV9	TRBD1	NA
CASSFRAGYTF	TGTGCCAGCAGTTTCAGGGCTGGCTACACCTTC	TRBJ1-2	TRBV28	NA	NA
CASGPSGSGELFF	TGTGCCAGCGGGCCTAGCGGGAGCGGGGAGCTGTTTTTT	TRBJ2-2	TRBV6-6	TRBD2	NA
CASSPQTGVSYEQYF	TGTGCCAGCAGCCCGCAGACAGGGGTCTCCTACGAGCAGTACTTC	TRBJ2-7	TRBV27	TRBD1	NA
CASSLIGAVSTEAFF	TGTGCCAGCAGTTTGATTGGGGCCGTGAGTACTGAAGCTTTCTTT	TRBJ1-1	TRBV6-6	NA	NA
CASSLSGGNTIYF	TGTGCCAGCAGCTTATCGGGGGGAAACACCATATATTTT	TRBJ1-3	TRBV7-6	NA	NA
CASSAWTGGGTDTQYF	TGTGCCAGCAGCGCTTGGACAGGGGGTGGTACAGATACGCAGTATTTT	TRBJ2-3	TRBV9	TRBD1	once
CASSGTSGQGNTQYF	TGTGCCAGCAGCGGCACTAGCGGACAGGGGAATACGCAGTATTTT	TRBJ2-3	TRBV7-3	NA	NA
CASSFIGGSTEAFF	TGTGCCAGTAGCTTCATAGGTGGCTCGACTGAAGCTTTCTTT	TRBJ1-1	TRBV19	NA	NA
CASSLFTENTEAFF	TGCGCCAGCAGCTTGTTTACGGAGAACACTGAAGCTTTCTTT	TRBJ1-1	TRBV5-1	NA	NA
CASSWGAGTGKPDTQYF	TGTGCCAGCAGTTGGGGGGCCGGGACAGGGAAACCAGATACGCAGTATTTT	TRBJ2-3	TRBV28	TRBD1	NA
CASSPLGSTDTQYF	TGTGCCAGCTCACCATTAGGATCGACAGATACGCAGTATTTT	TRBJ2-3	TRBV18	NA	NA
CASSSGQGTNGELFF	TGCGCCAGCAGCTCCGGACAGGGCACCAACGGGGAGCTGTTTTTT	TRBJ2-2	TRBV5-1	TRBD1	NA
CASNPTGVSTDTQYF	TGTGCCAGCAATCCGACAGGGGTGAGCACAGATACGCAGTATTTT	TRBJ2-3	TRBV27	TRBD1	NA
CASSLARGGRSGANVLTF	TGCGCCAGCAGCTTGGCCAGAGGCGGGAGGTCTGGGGCCAACGTCCTGACTTTC	TRBJ2-6	TRBV5-1	TRBD2	NA
CASRQGSYEQYF	TGTGCCAGCCGACAGGGTTCCTACGAGCAGTACTTC	TRBJ2-7	TRBV28	TRBD1	NA
CASSNLAELPYEQYF	TGTGCCAGCAGCAACTTAGCGGAACTACCCTACGAGCAGTACTTC	TRBJ2-7	TRBV21-1	NA	NA
CASSDNGEDEQFF	TGTGCCAGCAGTGATAACGGGGAAGATGAGCAGTTCTTC	TRBJ2-1	TRBV2	NA	NA
CASSRGPNTGELFF	TGTGCCAGCAGTAGAGGACCGAACACCGGGGAGCTGTTTTTT	TRBJ2-2	TRBV6-6	NA	few
CASSFSDRDAQPQHF	TGTGCCAGCAGTTTTTCTGACAGGGACGCTCAGCCCCAGCATTTT	TRBJ1-5	TRBV7-9	TRBD1	NA
CASGGTSAHSYNEQFF	TGTGCCAGCGGGGGTACTAGCGCGCACTCCTACAATGAGCAGTTCTTC	TRBJ2-1	TRBV28	TRBD2	NA
CASSPGGRGPFYGYTF	TGTGCCAGCAGCCCGGGGGGGCGAGGCCCATTCTATGGCTACACCTTC	TRBJ1-2	TRBV7-9	NA	NA
CASSLVGGPSPQHF	TGTGCCAGCAGCTTAGTGGGGGGGCCATCGCCCCAGCATTTT	TRBJ1-5	TRBV7-9	NA	NA
CASSLNRFNQPQHF	TGTGCCAGTAGTCTTAACAGGTTCAATCAGCCCCAGCATTTT	TRBJ1-5	TRBV19	NA	NA
CASSQTNRGRHGYTF	TGTGCCAGCAGCCAAACTAACAGGGGGCGGCATGGCTACACCTTC	TRBJ1-2	TRBV4-2	TRBD1	NA
CASSLSLLAKNIQYF	TGTGCCAGCAGTTTATCGCTATTAGCCAAAAACATTCAGTACTTC	TRBJ2-4	TRBV27	NA	NA
CASSIWTDPYEQYF	TGTGCCAGCAGTATATGGACGGACCCCTACGAGCAGTACTTC	TRBJ2-7	TRBV28	NA	NA
CASSVGRGRGPDTQYF	TGTGCCAGCAGCGTAGGGCGGGGGCGCGGGCCAGATACGCAGTATTTT	TRBJ2-3	TRBV9	NA	NA
CSADRGHEQYF	TGCAGCGCTGACAGGGGGCACGAGCAGTACTTC	TRBJ2-7	TRBV29-1	TRBD1	once
CASSARGGGRAETQYF	TGTGCCAGCAGCGCCCGAGGTGGGGGGAGGGCAGAGACCCAGTACTTC	TRBJ2-5	TRBV9	TRBD2	once
CASSPQVGSYEQYF	TGTGCCAGCAGCCCGCAGGTAGGATCCTACGAGCAGTACTTC	TRBJ2-7	TRBV7-2	NA	NA
CASISGILGGEQYF	TGTGCCAGCATCAGCGGAATCCTCGGGGGCGAGCAGTACTTC	TRBJ2-7	TRBV6-5	NA	NA
CASSLLAGEQYF	TGCGCCAGCAGCTTGCTAGCGGGAGAGCAGTACTTC	TRBJ2-7	TRBV5-1	TRBD2	NA
CASSLKAGIWFGDEQFF	TGTGCCAGCAGTTTAAAAGCGGGTATCTGGTTCGGGGATGAGCAGTTCTTC	TRBJ2-1	TRBV28	NA	NA
CASSFWDSVQPQHF	TGTGCCAGCAGCTTTTGGGACAGCGTACAGCCCCAGCATTTT	TRBJ1-5	TRBV5-8	TRBD1	NA
CASSDGSYEQYF	TGTGCCAGCAGTGACGGCAGCTACGAGCAGTACTTC	TRBJ2-7	TRBV2	NA	NA
CASSFGLAASYEQYF	TGTGCCAGCAGCTTCGGACTAGCGGCCTCCTACGAGCAGTACTTC	TRBJ2-7	TRBV5-4	TRBD2	NA
CASSPDRIYEQYF	TGTGCCAGCTCACCAGACAGGATCTACGAGCAGTACTTC	TRBJ2-7	TRBV18	NA	NA
CASSPTGRGRKDEQYF	TGTGCCAGCAGCCCCACCGGACGGGGGCGCAAGGACGAGCAGTACTTC	TRBJ2-7	TRBV5-4	NA	once
CAWSVGPRVSYTF	TGTGCCTGGAGTGTCGGGCCCAGGGTGAGCTACACCTTC	TRBJ1-2	TRBV30	NA	NA
CAIRGPSTDTQYF	TGTGCCATCAGGGGACCTAGCACAGATACGCAGTATTTT	TRBJ2-3	TRBV10-3	NA	NA
CASSRQGVFYGYTF	TGTGCCAGTAGCAGACAGGGGGTCTTCTATGGCTACACCTTC	TRBJ1-2	TRBV19	TRBD1	NA